The source of this T cell receptor (beta chain) is a study of persistence of HIV-infected CD4 T cells. Study-wide background: Median time on suppressive ART was around 8 years.

Cells were stimulated with CMV-infected fibroblast lysates at roughly 10 ug/mL. CD40L/CD69 double-negative CD45RO-high memory CD4+ T cells were collected. For around 20 hours, CD8-depleted PBMCs received anti-CD28/CD49d costimulation, a CD40-blocking antibody and enfuvirtide. The immunoSEQ assay was version 4, run in survey mode. TCRdb keeps only in-frame clones here, not all; method: immunoSEQ multiplex PCR. Altogether 48,000 or so clones are present, around 80% being singletons, with the ten largest covering around 2.9%. Comments on this clone: Its cognate antigen is unknown.

The CDR3 spans 16 residues. Germline assignment: CDR1 LGHDT and CDR2 YNNKEL (reference sequence). Trimming shortened V by 4 bases and J by 0 bases, and 12 bases separated the two germline ends. The source material was CD4+ T cells sorted from PBMCs after approximately 18-hour stimulation, sampled from a patient who received antiretroviral therapy. This TCR was recovered from an adult man with HIV who was CMV-seropositive. This chain connects TRBV3-1 (or the pseudogene TRBV3-2) to TRBJ2-2, with D perhaps matching TRBD1 or TRBD2 (5 bases each). This CDR3 is CASSRGWGTNTGELFF. DNA of the CDR3: TGTGCCAGCAGCCGAGGGTGGGGGACGAACACCGGGGAGCTGTTTTTT.